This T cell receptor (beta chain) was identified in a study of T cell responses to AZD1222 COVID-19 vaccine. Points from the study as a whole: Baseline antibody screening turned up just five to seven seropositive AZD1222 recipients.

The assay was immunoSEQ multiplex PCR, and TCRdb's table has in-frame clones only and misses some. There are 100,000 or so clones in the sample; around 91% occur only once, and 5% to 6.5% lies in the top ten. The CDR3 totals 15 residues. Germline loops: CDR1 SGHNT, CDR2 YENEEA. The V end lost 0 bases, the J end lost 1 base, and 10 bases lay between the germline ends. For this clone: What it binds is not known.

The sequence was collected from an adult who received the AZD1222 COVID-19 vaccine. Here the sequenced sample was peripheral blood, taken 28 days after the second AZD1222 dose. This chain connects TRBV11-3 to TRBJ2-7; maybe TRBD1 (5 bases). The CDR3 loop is CASSLDLDSSYEQYF. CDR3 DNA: TGTGCCAGCAGCTTAGACCTCGACAGTTCCTACGAGCAGTACTTC. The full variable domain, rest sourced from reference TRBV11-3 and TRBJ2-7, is EAGVVQSPRYKIIEKKQPVAFWCNPISGHNTLYWYLQNLGQGPELLIRYENEEAVDDSQLPKDRFSAERLKGVDSTLKIQPAELGDSAVYLCASSLDLDSSYEQYFGPGTRLTVT.